These 14 T cell receptor beta chains came from one sample sequenced in a study of T cells in pancreatic ductal adenocarcinoma. Surgery without prior neoadjuvant therapy was the treatment of the selected pancreatic ductal adenocarcinoma patients. TCRdb's copy holds only in-frame clones and misses some; the assay was immunoSEQ multiplex PCR. The sample lists roughly 100,000 clones; 90% to 95% were seen once. The specimen was PBMCs. The receptor set was obtained from a human donor with pancreatic ductal adenocarcinoma.

V usage is TRBV7-2 and J usage is TRBJ2-2, with no clear D. The CDR3 sequence is 14 residues long. From germline, CDR1 is SGHTA and CDR2 FQGNSA. Trimming left V 6 bases short and J 5 bases short, with 13 bases between. The CDR3 nucleotides read TGTGCCAGCAGTCTTCAGGAATTTACCGGGGAGCTGTTTTTT. Protein: CASSLQEFTGELFF.

The chain links TRBV7-9 to TRBJ2-3; D might be TRBD1 (5 bases). The V end lost 5 bases, the J end lost 0 bases, and 12 bases lay between the germline ends. The CDR3 contains 15 residues. Germline V gene lookup returns CDR1 SEHNR and CDR2 FQNEAQ (reference sequence). The CDR3 region is CASSRVDTSTDTQYF. The CDR3 DNA reads TGTGCCAGCAGCCGAGTGGACACTAGCACAGATACGCAGTATTTT. The entire variable domain, with the rest obtained from reference TRBV7-9 and TRBJ2-3, is as follows: DTGVSQNPRHKITKRGQNVTFRCDPISEHNRLYWYRQTLGQGPEFLTYFQNEAQLEKSRLLSDRFSAERPKGSFSTLEIQRTEQGDSAMYLCASSRVDTSTDTQYFGPGTRLTVL.

The chain couples TRBV6-1 to TRBJ1-5; TRBD1 might be the D (5 bases). CDR3 length: 15 amino acids. Trimming took off 3 bases at V and 2 bases at J, with 11 bases between the two ends. Germline CDR1 is MNHNS and CDR2 is SASEGT. CDR3 sequence (DNA): TGTGCCAGCAGTGAGGAGGGAGGGGGCAATCAGCCCCAGCATTTT. As protein: CASSEEGGGNQPQHF.

J is TRBJ2-3 and V is TRBV10-3, with TRBD2 as a possible D gene (5 bases). The germline CDR1 and CDR2 sequences are ENHRY and SYGVKD. This CDR3 has 13 amino acids. V was trimmed by 3 bases and J by 3 bases, leaving 7 bases between them. DNA of the CDR3: TGTGCCATCAGTGAAACTAGGACAGATACGCAGTATTTT. Translated, it gives CAISETRTDTQYF.

The chain is built from TRBV2 and TRBJ2-5; maybe TRBD1 (5 bases). From germline, CDR1 is SNHLY and CDR2 FYNNEI. The CDR3 covers 13 residues. V shed 6 bases and J shed 3 bases, with 11 bases lying between them. DNA of the CDR3: TGTGCCAGCAGGGTAGGGGCTAAAGAGACCCAGTACTTC. It translates to CASRVGAKETQYF.

V and J are TRBV7-6 and TRBJ2-2; 7 bases are a match to TRBD2. Germline V gene sequence: CDR1 SGHVS, CDR2 FNYEAQ. The CDR3 runs to 16 residues. The ends lost 4 bases at V and 1 base at J; junction bases unmatched: 6. The CDR3 region has the DNA TGTGCCAGCAGCTCGTCCCCGGGAGGGAACACCGGGGAGCTGTTTTTT. Translating it yields CASSSSPGGNTGELFF.

The gene calls are TRBV7-3 and TRBJ2-2, with D perhaps TRBD2 (5 bases). The V end lost 3 bases, the J end lost 3 bases, and 20 bases lay between the germline ends. This CDR3 is 18 amino acids long. Per germline, CDR1 SGHTA and CDR2 FQGTGA. This chain's CDR3 is CASSFLPLLATYTGELFF. CDR3 DNA: TGTGCCAGCAGCTTCCTCCCCCTCCTAGCTACCTACACCGGGGAGCTGTTTTTT.

The genes are TRBV7-4 and TRBJ2-1; D perhaps matches TRBD2 (5 bases). The germline gives CDR1 SGHVT, CDR2 SQSDAQ. The CDR3 totals 16 residues. V was trimmed by 6 bases and J by 4 bases, leaving 19 bases between them. The CDR3 protein is CASRDFKVGLYNEQFF. The CDR3 DNA follows: TGTGCCAGCAGGGACTTTAAAGTGGGCCTATACAATGAGCAGTTCTTC.

This chain uses TRBV5-1 with TRBJ2-3; D remains unclear. The CDR3 runs to 15 residues. The V and J ends lost 1 base and 2 bases respectively, with 11 bases between them. Per germline, CDR1 SGHRS and CDR2 YFSETQ. CDR3 residues: CASSLMTGVTDTQYF. For the CDR3, the DNA is TGCGCCAGCAGCTTGATGACGGGTGTCACAGATACGCAGTATTTT.

The chain employs TRBV7-9 and TRBJ1-4, with 9 bases fitting TRBD1. V shed 1 base and J 6 bases; nucleotides not matched to a gene: 0. The V gene's germline CDR1 is SEHNR and CDR2 FQNEAQ (reference sequence). This CDR3 comprises 14 residues. This CDR3 is CASSLGTGDEKLFF. In DNA form, the CDR3 reads TGTGCCAGCAGCTTAGGGACAGGGGATGAAAAACTGTTTTTT.

The chain recombines TRBV2 with TRBJ2-5, with 8 bases aligning to TRBD2. Germline CDR1 is SNHLY and CDR2 is FYNNEI. The CDR3 covers 13 residues. The trim removed 7 bases at V and 4 bases at J, leaving 5 bases unmatched. The CDR3 region has the DNA TGTGCCAGCAAAGTACTAGCGGCAGAGACCCAGTACTTC. Translated, it gives CASKVLAAETQYF.

V usage is TRBV5-4 and J usage is TRBJ1-1; possible D gene TRBD1, 5 bases. V was pared by 4 bases and J by 3 bases, with 10 bases between. This CDR3 is built from 13 residues. Germline CDR1 is SGHNT and CDR2 is YYREEE (reference sequence). CDR3 loop: CASSPLGDTEAFF. For the CDR3, the DNA is TGTGCCAGCAGCCCTCTAGGGGACACTGAAGCTTTCTTT.

The sample holds one count of this clone. V usage is TRBV6-1 and J usage is TRBJ1-5; D may be TRBD1 (6 bases). The CDR3 sequence is 14 residues long. Germline V lookup: CDR1 MNHNS, CDR2 SASEGT. Trimming pared 4 bases from V and 3 bases from J, leaving 10 bases between. For the CDR3, the DNA is TGTGCCAGCAGTGGGACAGAGAACAATCAGCCCCAGCATTTT. It encodes CASSGTENNQPQHF.

This chain joins TRBV11-2 and TRBJ2-1; 8 nucleotides match TRBD1. Trimming cost V 0 bases and J 8 bases; bases outside gene matches: 18. Germline CDR1 and CDR2: SGHAT and FQNNGV. This CDR3 is built from 19 residues. This CDR3 reads CASSLDRGIWGRGQHEQFF. The CDR3 DNA reads as TGTGCCAGCAGCTTAGATCGGGGGATCTGGGGCAGGGGGCAGCATGAGCAGTTCTTC.